The 31 T cell receptor beta chains below come from one sample, sequenced in a study of T-cell reconstitution after alpha-beta-depleted transplantation in children. Preparation of the TCRbeta library was carried out with unique molecular identifiers. A single record per CDR3 protein comes from TCRdb applying MiXCR to the PCR reads. The table has approximately 500,000 distinct CDR3 sequences, over 25% seen once. This specimen was PBMCs, taken before TCRalphabeta/CD19-depleted stem cell transplant. Every receptor here comes from a boy less than two years old with Wiskott-Aldrich syndrome, due to receive a stem cell transplant.

This clonotype was seen a few times. This chain joins TRBV6-5 and TRBJ2-3; tentatively, D is TRBD1 (6 bases). V was clipped by 2 bases and J by 3 bases, with 15 bases between them. The CDR3 has 16 amino acids. Germline lookup yields CDR1 MNHEY and CDR2 SVGAGI. The CDR3 DNA reads as TGTGCCAGCAGTTACGCGGGTCTCAGGGGTACAGATACGCAGTATTTT. Translation gives CASSYAGLRGTDTQYF.

In its sample, this clonotype was seen a few times. The gene calls are TRBV27 and TRBJ2-1; D remains unclear. Germline CDR1 is MNHEY and CDR2 is SMNVEV (reference sequence). Trimming stripped 7 bases from V and 0 bases from J, with 7 bases between. This CDR3 has 13 residues. CDR3 in amino acids: CASKPSSYNEQFF. In DNA, the CDR3 is TGTGCCAGCAAGCCGAGCTCCTACAATGAGCAGTTCTTC.

The chain has TRBV10-3 and TRBJ2-2, with D perhaps TRBD1 (5 bases). Trimming took 2 bases from V and 5 from J, leaving 9 bases between them. The CDR3 is made up of 14 amino acids. In germline, CDR1 is ENHRY, CDR2 SYGVKD. CDR3: CAISELQGTGELFF. DNA of the CDR3: TGTGCCATCAGTGAGCTTCAGGGTACCGGGGAGCTGTTTTTT.

This sequence joins TRBV7-7 and TRBJ2-7; D gene uncertain. Per the germline V gene, CDR1 is SSHAT and CDR2 is FNYEAQ (reference sequence). Trimming removed 2 bases at V and 6 bases at J, with 11 bases between. This CDR3 has 13 residues. CDR3 amino acids: CASSLLPTAEQYF. CDR3 coding DNA: TGTGCCAGCAGCTTACTTCCGACGGCCGAGCAGTACTTC.

This clonotype was observed at least ten times. The V gene is TRBV7-2, the J gene TRBJ2-6; D not certain. V gave up 2 bases and J gave up 1 base, with 9 bases separating them. CDR3 length: 16 amino acids. CDR1 SGHTA and CDR2 FQGNSA come from the germline V gene. CDR3 in DNA: TGTGCCAGCAGCTTAATGCGGCAGTCTGGGGCCAACGTCCTGACTTTC. The encoded protein is CASSLMRQSGANVLTF. Full variable domain (missing parts from reference TRBV7-2 and TRBJ2-6): GAGVSQSPSNKVTEKGKDVELRCDPISGHTALYWYRQSLGQGLEFLIYFQGNSAPDKSGLPSDRFSAERTGGSVSTLTIQRTQQEDSAVYLCASSLMRQSGANVLTFGAGSRLTVL.

The genes are TRBV12-3 or TRBV12-4 and TRBJ2-2; 8 bases agree with TRBD1. J gave up 5 bases and V 5 bases, and 4 bases lay outside the gene matches. The CDR3 extends over 14 amino acids. The DNA for the CDR3 is TGTGCCAGCAGTCCGACAGGGGAAACCGGGGAGCTGTTTTTT. It is translated as CASSPTGETGELFF.

This clonotype showed up just a few times. The rearrangement joins TRBV29-1 to TRBJ2-5, with 10 bases aligning to TRBD2. The V segment lost 7 bases and the J segment 2 bases; nucleotides outside the gene matches: 7. Per germline, CDR1 SQVTM and CDR2 ANQGSEA. This CDR3 contains 14 residues. CDR3 coding DNA: TGCAGCGCTATTCCTAGCGGGAGACAAGAGACCCAGTACTTC. This sequence encodes CSAIPSGRQETQYF. The complete variable domain, with remaining parts taken from reference TRBV29-1 and TRBJ2-5, reads SAVISQKPSRDICQRGTSLTIQCQVDSQVTMMFWYRQQPGQSLTLIATANQGSEATYESGFVIDKFPISRPNLTFSTLTVSNMSPEDSSIYLCSAIPSGRQETQYFGPGTRLLVL.

This clonotype was detected a few times. CDR3 in amino acids: CSARVLEGELFF. For the CDR3, the DNA is TGCAGTGCTAGAGTACTAGAGGGGGAGCTGTTTTTT. This chain links TRBV20-1 with TRBJ2-2; possibly TRBD2 for D (5 bases). Germline CDR1 DFQATT, CDR2 SNEGSKA (reference sequence). The CDR3 has 12 amino acids. V gave up 1 base and J gave up 8 bases, with 8 bases separating them.

The chain couples TRBV4-2 to TRBJ1-1; D remains unclear. Looked up from germline, CDR1 is LGHNA and CDR2 is YNFKEQ. The V end was cut by 0 bases, the J end by 1 base, with 12 bases between. This CDR3 region has 16 residues. The CDR3 sequence: CASSQEGGVRNTEAFF. The CDR3 coding sequence is TGTGCCAGCAGCCAAGAGGGTGGGGTGAGGAACACTGAAGCTTTCTTT.

In its sample, this clonotype was seen a few times. The chain is built from TRBV5-5 and TRBJ2-3, with D possibly TRBD1 on 5 matching bases. The ends were cut back, 1 base at V and 6 bases at J, with 12 bases in the middle. The germline V gene has CDR1 SGHKS and CDR2 YYEKEE (reference sequence). The CDR3 has 14 amino acids. The CDR3 DNA sequence: TGTGCCAGCAGCTTGTTCCAGGGTTCGGATACGCAGTATTTT. Translated: CASSLFQGSDTQYF.

The sample holds a few counts of this clonotype. The chain uses TRBV7-9 and TRBJ1-1; D unresolved. CDR3 length: 13 residues. V lost 0 bases and J lost 6, with 8 bases in between. Germline-derived CDR1 and CDR2 are SEHNR and FQNEAQ (reference sequence). CDR3 residues: CASSLAWRAEAFF. The CDR3, as DNA: TGTGCCAGCAGCTTAGCATGGAGGGCTGAAGCTTTCTTT.

This clonotype was seen only a few times. This chain links TRBV5-1 with TRBJ2-2, with 8 bases that match TRBD1. The CDR3 sequence is 18 residues long. The ends lost 2 bases at V and 3 bases at J; junction bases unmatched: 12. CDR1 is SGHRS, CDR2 YFSETQ, per germline. CDR3 sequence: CASSFPRGQGVDTGELFF. The CDR3 nucleotides are TGCGCCAGCAGCTTTCCACGAGGACAGGGTGTTGACACCGGGGAGCTGTTTTTT.

In this sample, this clonotype turned up a few times. The chain links TRBV27 to TRBJ2-1; D not certain. Germline V gene lookup returns CDR1 MNHEY and CDR2 SMNVEV (reference sequence). The V end lost 3 bases, the J end lost 4 bases, and 7 bases lay between the germline ends. The CDR3 sequence is 13 residues long. CDR3 loop: CASSFLGYNEQFF. The CDR3 region has the DNA TGTGCCAGCAGTTTTCTAGGATACAATGAGCAGTTCTTC.

The chain combines TRBV18 with TRBJ1-1, with D possibly being TRBD1 (6 bases). Germline V CDR1 and CDR2: KGHSH, LQKENI. V lost 6 bases and J 5 bases, leaving 19 bases between the germline ends. This CDR3 contains 15 residues. This chain's CDR3 is CASSQGQGKRTEAFF. The CDR3 nucleotides read TGTGCCAGCTCCCAAGGGCAGGGGAAGAGGACTGAAGCTTTCTTT. The full variable domain, completed using reference TRBV18 and TRBJ1-1, is NAGVMQNPRHLVRRRGQEARLRCSPMKGHSHVYWYRQLPEEGLKFMVYLQKENIIDESGMPKERFSAEFPKEGPSILRIQQVVRGDSAAYFCASSQGQGKRTEAFFGQGTRLTVV.

The chain uses TRBV7-9 and TRBJ1-2; the D gene is possibly TRBD1 (5 bases). V dropped 5 bases and J dropped 2 bases, with 9 bases sitting between them. CDR1 is SEHNR and CDR2 is FQNEAQ in the germline V gene (reference sequence). CDR3 size: 13 residues. The CDR3 DNA is TGTGCCAGCAGCCCACAGGTGAACTATGGCTACACCTTC. It codes for CASSPQVNYGYTF.

The chain links TRBV5-1 to TRBJ2-3, with a possible D match to TRBD1 (5 bases). Between the trimmed V and J ends, which lost 4 bases and 6 bases, there was a span of 18 bases. The CDR3 sequence is 15 residues long. The germline CDR1 and CDR2 sequences are SGHRS and YFSETQ. The CDR3 bases are TGCGCCAGCAGCAATTCTCAGGGAAGAGCCGATACGCAGTATTTT. Protein sequence: CASSNSQGRADTQYF. The full variable domain, in which reference TRBV5-1 and TRBJ2-3 provide the parts outside the CDR3, is KAGVTQTPRYLIKTRGQQVTLSCSPISGHRSVSWYQQTPGQGLQFLFEYFSETQRNKGNFPGRFSGRQFSNSRSEMNVSTLELGDSALYLCASSNSQGRADTQYFGPGTRLTVL.

The chain carries TRBV5-5 and TRBJ1-5; no firm D call. The CDR3 is made up of 16 amino acids. Trimming took off 4 bases at V and 5 bases at J, with 19 bases between the two ends. The germline V gene has CDR1 SGHKS and CDR2 YYEKEE (reference sequence). CDR3 nucleotide sequence: TGTGCCAGCAGCCCCGATCCCCGCCCCTTTTATCAGCCCCAGCATTTT. This gives the protein CASSPDPRPFYQPQHF.

The rearrangement joins TRBV7-2 to TRBJ2-7, with TRBD1 matching 8 bases. Germline trimming cut 5 bases from V and 3 bases from J; bases unmatched to any gene: 9. Germline assignment: CDR1 SGHTA and CDR2 FQGNSA. The CDR3 covers 15 residues. The CDR3 nucleotides are TGTGCCAGCAGCCTTTCGGCCACAGGGGGCTACGAGCAGTACTTC. Amino acids: CASSLSATGGYEQYF.

The rearrangement uses TRBV7-9 and TRBJ1-2; weak D call: TRBD1 (5 bases). The germline CDR1 and CDR2 sequences are SEHNR and FQNEAQ (reference sequence). This CDR3 has 14 amino acids. Trimming left V 5 bases short and J 4 bases short, with 14 bases between. CDR3 residues: CASSPDGGSYGYTF. CDR3 coding DNA: TGTGCCAGCAGCCCCGATGGGGGGAGCTATGGCTACACCTTC.

This clonotype was observed a handful of times. The rearrangement links TRBV4-1 to TRBJ1-1, with TRBD1 matching 10 bases. Unmatched junction bases numbered 2, after V lost 0 bases and J lost 7 bases. Germline V gives CDR1 MGHRA, CDR2 YSYEKL. This CDR3 is 14 amino acids long. The CDR3 bases are TGCGCCAGCAGCCAAGATCGGGACAGGGGTGAAGCTTTCTTT. This gives the protein CASSQDRDRGEAFF.

This clonotype turned up a few times. This rearrangement joins TRBV2 to TRBJ2-7, with TRBD1 identical over 10 bases. The CDR3 sequence is 14 residues long. Trimming at V came to 4 bases and at J to 7 bases, leaving 7 bases not matched to a gene. The germline V gene has CDR1 SNHLY and CDR2 FYNNEI. In DNA form, the CDR3 reads TGTGCCAGCAGTGTGGGGACAGGGGCTCGGGAGCAGTACTTC. Its translation is CASSVGTGAREQYF.

This chain links TRBV24-1 with TRBJ2-1, with D perhaps TRBD2 (5 bases). The V end was cut by 2 bases, the J end by 5 bases, with 15 bases between. Germline CDR1 is KGHDR and CDR2 is SFDVKD. The CDR3 spans 16 residues. CDR3 DNA: TGTGCCACCAGTGATTCCGGAAGACTAATTAACAATGAGCAGTTCTTC. This codes for CATSDSGRLINNEQFF.

The chain links TRBV29-1 to TRBJ2-3; D might be TRBD1 or TRBD2, each matching 5 bases. CDR1 is SQVTM, CDR2 ANQGSEA, per germline. The CDR3 loop spans 10 amino acids. V lost 7 bases and J lost 6, with 8 bases in between. The CDR3 sequence: CSAEGDTQYF. The DNA for the CDR3 is TGCAGCGCTGAGGGGGATACGCAGTATTTT.

The rearrangement uses TRBV12-3 or TRBV12-4 and TRBJ1-1; D unresolved. Trimming took 2 bases from V and 0 from J, leaving 10 bases between them. The CDR3 runs 15 residues. CDR3 residues: CASSLMGGMNTEAFF. CDR3 coding DNA: TGTGCCAGCAGTTTAATGGGAGGGATGAACACTGAAGCTTTCTTT.

The chain couples TRBV4-1 to TRBJ2-1, with 8 nucleotides matching TRBD2. This CDR3 region has 16 residues. Unmatched junction bases numbered 10, after V lost 5 bases and J lost 4 bases. The germline V gene encodes CDR1 MGHRA and CDR2 YSYEKL. The CDR3 DNA is TGCGCCAGCAGCTCCTCACTAGCGGAGAGATACAATGAGCAGTTCTTC. It specifies CASSSSLAERYNEQFF.

The genes are TRBV5-1 and TRBJ2-1; either TRBD1 or TRBD2 may fit D (5 bases each). Germline lookup yields CDR1 SGHRS and CDR2 YFSETQ. Trimming took off 3 bases at V and 4 bases at J, with 11 bases between the two ends. The CDR3 contains 14 residues. The CDR3 DNA reads TGCGCCAGCAGCTACCGGGACCCTTACAATGAGCAGTTCTTC. This codes for CASSYRDPYNEQFF.

This clonotype showed up just a few times. The chain links TRBV4-1 to TRBJ1-6, with D hard to call. V was shortened by 0 bases and J by 9 bases, with 0 bases between the two germline ends. The CDR3 contains 11 residues. CDR1 is MGHRA and CDR2 is YSYEKL in the germline V gene. The chain's CDR3 is CASSQDSPLHF. CDR3 DNA: TGCGCCAGCAGCCAAGATTCACCCCTCCACTTT.

The chain carries TRBV4-1 and TRBJ1-1, with 9 bases fitting TRBD1. The CDR3 extends over 18 amino acids. CDR1 is MGHRA, CDR2 YSYEKL, per germline. V dropped 0 bases and J dropped 6; count of bases not matched to a gene: 14. DNA for the CDR3: TGCGCCAGCAGCCAAGATCCGTTTTTGGACAGGGGTGGAGCTGAAGCTTTCTTT. This codes for CASSQDPFLDRGGAEAFF.

The chain uses TRBV10-3 and TRBJ2-7; weak D call: TRBD2 (6 bases). Trimming removed 1 base from V and 5 bases from J, with 21 bases in between. This CDR3 contains 17 residues. Germline CDR1 is ENHRY and CDR2 is SYGVKD. The CDR3 region is CAISELGGLRPAHEQYF. The CDR3 DNA reads as TGTGCCATCAGTGAGTTGGGAGGTTTAAGACCAGCCCACGAGCAGTACTTC.

This sequence joins TRBV12-3 or TRBV12-4 and TRBJ2-7; 7 positions agree with TRBD1. The V segment lost 5 bases and the J segment 3 bases; nucleotides outside the gene matches: 13. The CDR3 extends over 16 amino acids. Written as DNA, the CDR3 is TGTGCCAGCAGTCAACGAACCGGGACAGTCTACTACGAGCAGTACTTC. It codes for CASSQRTGTVYYEQYF.

This clonotype was seen only a few times. The CDR3 region is CASSPRGQAVNEQFF. CDR3 in DNA: TGTGCCAGCTCACCACGGGGACAGGCGGTCAATGAGCAGTTCTTC. The rearrangement uses TRBV18 and TRBJ2-1; 8 nucleotides align to TRBD1. The CDR3 totals 15 residues. The germline V gene encodes CDR1 KGHSH and CDR2 LQKENI. Unmatched junction bases numbered 5, after V lost 1 base and J lost 6 bases.